This T cell receptor (beta chain) was sequenced in a study of control samples from healthy donors and cancer patients. The germline V gene has CDR1 SNHLY and CDR2 FYNNEI. The CDR3 sequence is 14 residues long. Of note for this clone: At one boundary the junction diverges from the germline segment, which might be a read error.

Data came from immunoSEQ multiplex PCR; TCRdb stores just in-frame clones and leaves some out. The sample lists approximately 140,000 clones, 89% occurring once. The TCR sequence derives from a man between 50 and 59 years old with head and neck cancer. The chain is built from TRBV2 and TRBJ2-7; TRBD2 matches 10 bases. Sample: PBMCs. DNA of the CDR3: TGTGCCAGCAGGGAAGCGGGAGGGCCCTCCGAGCAGTACTTC. It specifies CASREAGGPSEQYF.